These 3 T cell receptor beta chains came from one sample sequenced in a study of blood T cells in healthy people across ages. The second PCR ran about 6 to 11 cycles with a sample-barcoded 5' primer and J-beta primers. TCRdb ran MiXCR on the 5' RACE reads and lists one entry per CDR3 protein. Of over 950,000 distinct CDR3 sequences listed, roughly 51% are singletons. The sample consisted of blood. The receptor source for this set is a woman aged 60-70 years in good health.

This chain uses TRBV28 with TRBJ1-2; no definite D call. Trimming pared 2 bases from V and 5 bases from J, leaving 9 bases between. The CDR3 has 13 residues. The germline CDR1 and CDR2 sequences are MDHEN and SYDVKM. The CDR3 here is CASSLTSGYGYTF. Here the CDR3 DNA reads TGTGCCAGCAGTTTAACCAGTGGGTATGGCTACACCTTC.

The chain employs TRBV2 and TRBJ2-1, with unresolved D. With 4 bases removed from V and 5 bases from J, the gap between germline ends came to 9 bases. Germline loops: CDR1 SNHLY, CDR2 FYNNEI. The CDR3 contains 13 residues. In DNA, the CDR3 is TGTGCCAGCAGTGGTGAGAGTCACAATGAGCAGTTCTTC. This sequence encodes CASSGESHNEQFF. The full variable domain, its missing parts supplied by reference TRBV2 and TRBJ2-1, is EPEVTQTPSHQVTQMGQEVILRCVPISNHLYFYWYRQILGQKVEFLVSFYNNEISEKSEIFDDQFSVERPDGSNFTLKIRSTKLEDSAMYFCASSGESHNEQFFGPGTRLTVL.

The rearrangement uses TRBV28 and TRBJ2-5; D unresolved. The CDR3 length is 14 residues. The V end was cut by 6 bases, the J end by 5 bases, with 16 bases between. Germline V gene lookup returns CDR1 MDHEN and CDR2 SYDVKM. The CDR3 sequence is CASSPFETKETQYF. The CDR3 bases are TGTGCCAGCAGCCCGTTCGAGACCAAGGAGACCCAGTACTTC.